These T cell receptor beta chains were read from a single sample in a study of cytomegalovirus exposure and HLA in healthy donors. Assay: immunoSEQ multiplex PCR; the TCRdb copy retains only in-frame clones and omits some. The sample shows about 140,000 clones, around 80% of them seen only once. Sequencing was performed on PBMCs. Every receptor here comes from a man aged 40-49 years in good health and CMV-seronegative. Both conserved end residues are part of each CDR3. A D gene is named only where the DNA matches it firmly. Not all rows give a size; the values are once, few, many and, for expanded clones, a class.

j_gene | abundance | v_gene | d_gene | CDR3nt | CDR3aa
TRBJ2-5 | . | TRBV7-9 | . | TGTTCCAGCAGCCTCCAGGAGACCCAGTACTTC | CSSSLQETQYF
TRBJ2-7 | . | TRBV4-1 | . | TGCGCCAGCAGCCAAGTGGTCGGAGGGTTGGTCGACGAGCAGTACTTC | CASSQVVGGLVDEQYF
TRBJ2-5 | . | TRBV10-3 | TRBD2 | TGTGCCGCGGCCTCCCGGGAGGGGCCCCAAGAGACCCAGTACTTC | CAAASREGPQETQYF
TRBJ2-3 | once | TRBV30 | TRBD2 | TGTGCCTGGGGACTAGCGGGAGGGGTAGATACGCAGTATTTT | CAWGLAGGVDTQYF
TRBJ1-1 | . | TRBV30 | . | TGTGCCTGGAGTGTACAGGTGAACACTGAAGCTTTCTTT | CAWSVQVNTEAFF
TRBJ2-3 | . | TRBV7-9 | . | TGTTCCAGCAGCTTGGGAACAGCGGGTACTAGCACAGATACGCAGTATTTT | CSSSLGTAGTSTDTQYF
TRBJ2-7 | . | TRBV5-1 | TRBD2 | TGCGCCAGCAGCTTGGGACTAGCGGGTGGGGGGTACGAGCAGTACTTC | CASSLGLAGGGYEQYF
TRBJ1-2 | . | TRBV28 | . | TGTGCCAGCAGTTTACGGGGTCCGGGAGGCTACACCTTC | CASSLRGPGGYTF
TRBJ1-1 | once | TRBV4-1 | TRBD1 | TGCGCCAGCGGAGGGACAGGGGGACTCATGAACACTGAAGCTTTCTTT | CASGGTGGLMNTEAFF
TRBJ1-1 | few | TRBV4-3 | . | TGCGCCAGCAGCCAAGAAAAGGATGGTGGAACCCGGAGGGGAGCTTTCTTT | CASSQEKDGGTRRGAFF
TRBJ2-7 | once | TRBV7-9 | . | TGTTCCAGCAGCTCGGGACAACACGAGCAGTACTTC | CSSSSGQHEQYF
TRBJ2-7 | few | TRBV27 | . | TGTGCCAGCAGTTTGGGGTCCGGGACAAAACGCTACGAGCAGTACTTC | CASSLGSGTKRYEQYF
TRBJ1-2 | once | TRBV28 | TRBD1 | TGTGCCAGCACCCCCCGGGACAGGGGGAACTATGGCTACACCTTC | CASTPRDRGNYGYTF
TRBJ2-7 | . | TRBV4-2 | . | TGTGCCAGCAGCCCCCAGCCGGCGGAGGACTACGAGCAGTACTTC | CASSPQPAEDYEQYF
TRBJ2-7 | . | TRBV7-8 | TRBD2 | TGTGCCAGCAGCTTAGCGCTTATAGCGGGTTTATCCTACGAGCAGTACTTC | CASSLALIAGLSYEQYF
TRBJ2-7 | few | TRBV7-8 | . | TGTGCCAGCAGCTTGCTGGAGAGTTACGAGCAGTACTTC | CASSLLESYEQYF
TRBJ1-4 | . | TRBV27 | . | TGTGCCAGCAGTGCATTACAGGGACATAATGAAAAACTGTTTTTT | CASSALQGHNEKLFF
TRBJ1-2 | . | TRBV12-5 | . | TGTGCTAGTGGTTTGCCCCCCATGCGGGACTATGGCTACACCTTC | CASGLPPMRDYGYTF
TRBJ2-7 | . | TRBV10-3 | TRBD2 | TGTGCCGCAGGGAGCGGGGACGAGTACGAGCAGTACTTC | CAAGSGDEYEQYF
TRBJ2-3 | few | TRBV28 | TRBD1 | TGTGCCAGCAGCCGGGACAGACTCTTCCCCCGCACAGATACGCAGTATTTT | CASSRDRLFPRTDTQYF
TRBJ2-2 | . | TRBV14 | . | TGTGCCAGCGCGGGTGGTGCGAACACCGGGGAGCTGTTTTTT | CASAGGANTGELFF
TRBJ2-7 | . | TRBV21-1 | . | TGTGCCAGCAGCAAAGTGGGGGGAGGGTTCTACGAGCAGTACTTC | CASSKVGGGFYEQYF
TRBJ2-4 | . | TRBV6-6 | TRBD2 | TGTGCCAGCACCCCCCTAGCGGGAGGAGGAAACATTCAGTACTTC | CASTPLAGGGNIQYF
TRBJ1-5 | few | TRBV6-6 | . | TGTGCCAGCAGCTCGACAGGTATGGGCAATCAGCCCCAGCATTTT | CASSSTGMGNQPQHF
TRBJ1-2 | many | TRBV5-1 | TRBD1 | TGCGCCAGCAGCTACGCGACAGGGGGCTCAGAATACTACACCTTC | CASSYATGGSEYYTF
TRBJ2-5 | . | TRBV6-5 | TRBD1 | TGTGCCAGCAGGGGGACAGAAGAGACCCAGTACTTC | CASRGTEETQYF
TRBJ2-5 | few | TRBV18 | . | TGTGCCAGCTCACCCGCTCACGGGGAGACCCAGTACTTC | CASSPAHGETQYF
TRBJ2-1 | . | TRBV10-3 | TRBD2 | TGTGCCATCAGTGAGGGGGCGGGGGGCGTTAGGGGGATTGAGCAGTTCTTC | CAISEGAGGVRGIEQFF
TRBJ1-5 | once | TRBV28 | . | TGTGCCAGCAGCCTACGGAGGGGTGGGATTGAGCCCCAGCATTTT | CASSLRRGGIEPQHF
TRBJ2-7 | . | TRBV7-9 | TRBD1 | TGTGCCAGCAGCTTCGACAGGGTGATGAACGAGCAGTACTTC | CASSFDRVMNEQYF
TRBJ2-2 | . | TRBV27 | . | TGTGCCAGCAGTTTAATTAGTGGACTGAACACCGGGGAGCTGTTTTTT | CASSLISGLNTGELFF
TRBJ1-2 | few | TRBV6-5 | TRBD1 | TGTGCCAGCAGTTACTTGACAGGGATCTCGGAAGGCTACACCTTC | CASSYLTGISEGYTF
TRBJ2-3 | . | TRBV2 | TRBD2 | TGTGCCAGCGGGGGGACTAGCGATCTCACAGATACGCAGTATTTT | CASGGTSDLTDTQYF
TRBJ2-5 | . | TRBV27 | TRBD2 | TGTGCCAGCAGTCCCTCAGCGGGGGGGCCGGAGACCCAGTACTTC | CASSPSAGGPETQYF
TRBJ1-1 | . | TRBV6-5 | . | TGTGCCAGCAGTTACTCGTACCAGTTTAACACTGAAGCTTTCTTT | CASSYSYQFNTEAFF
TRBJ2-1 | few | TRBV12-5 | . | TGTGCTAGTGGTTTGGTACCCAGGTACAATGAGCAGTTCTTC | CASGLVPRYNEQFF
TRBJ1-5 | . | TRBV2 | . | TGTGCCAGCACCAGGGAAAATAGCAATCAGCCCCAGCATTTT | CASTRENSNQPQHF
TRBJ2-5 | once | TRBV10-2 | TRBD1 | TGCGCCAGCAACCAGGGGGCGGGAGAGACCCAGTACTTC | CASNQGAGETQYF
TRBJ2-5 | . | TRBV6-1 | TRBD1 | TGTGCCAGCAGGAGGGCAGGGGGCATCAGGGAGACCCAGTACTTC | CASRRAGGIRETQYF
TRBJ1-4 | . | TRBV7-2 | TRBD1 | TGTGCCAGCGGCCAGGGGGCGGGGAATAATGAAAAACTGTTTTTT | CASGQGAGNNEKLFF
TRBJ1-6 | . | TRBV6-5 | TRBD1 | TGTGCCAGCAGCCTGACAGGGGCTAATTCACCCCTCCACTTT | CASSLTGANSPLHF
TRBJ2-2 | once | TRBV4-1 | TRBD1 | TGCGCCAGCAGCCCTCCGGGACAGGGGAACACCGGGGAGCTGTTTTTT | CASSPPGQGNTGELFF
TRBJ1-3 | . | TRBV10-3 | . | TGTGCCATCACGGGAACCTCTGGAAACACCATATATTTT | CAITGTSGNTIYF
TRBJ2-5 | . | TRBV5-1 | TRBD2 | TGCGCCAGCAGCGAAGGGACTAGCGGGTATCAAGAGACCCAGTACTTC | CASSEGTSGYQETQYF
TRBJ1-2 | . | TRBV19 | . | TGTGCCAGTAGCTCCCCGGGAGGTGGCTACACCTTC | CASSSPGGGYTF
TRBJ2-5 | . | TRBV4-1 | . | TGCGCCAGCAGCCAAGATAAGCGGGTAATCCAAGAGACCCAGTACTTC | CASSQDKRVIQETQYF
TRBJ2-5 | few | TRBV4-1 | . | TGCGCCAGCAGCCAAGATCGGGAGACCCAGTACTTC | CASSQDRETQYF
TRBJ1-5 | . | TRBV5-4 | TRBD1 | TGTGCCAGCAGCAGTGGGACAGGGAATAATCAGCCCCAGCATTTT | CASSSGTGNNQPQHF
TRBJ1-1 | once | TRBV5-1 | . | TGCGCCAGCAGCTTGACAGGTTACATGAACACTGAAGCTTTCTTT | CASSLTGYMNTEAFF
TRBJ2-7 | . | TRBV15 | TRBD1 | TGTGCCACCAGCCCGGGACAGGTCTCCTACGAGCAGTACTTC | CATSPGQVSYEQYF
TRBJ2-7 | once | TRBV19 | TRBD2 | TGTGCCAGTAGTATAGAGGGGGGGTACTCCTACGAGCAGTACTTC | CASSIEGGYSYEQYF
TRBJ2-1 | . | TRBV12-2 | . | TGTGCAAGTCGCTTAGCCGTACAGTTCTACAATGAGCAGTTCTTC | CASRLAVQFYNEQFF